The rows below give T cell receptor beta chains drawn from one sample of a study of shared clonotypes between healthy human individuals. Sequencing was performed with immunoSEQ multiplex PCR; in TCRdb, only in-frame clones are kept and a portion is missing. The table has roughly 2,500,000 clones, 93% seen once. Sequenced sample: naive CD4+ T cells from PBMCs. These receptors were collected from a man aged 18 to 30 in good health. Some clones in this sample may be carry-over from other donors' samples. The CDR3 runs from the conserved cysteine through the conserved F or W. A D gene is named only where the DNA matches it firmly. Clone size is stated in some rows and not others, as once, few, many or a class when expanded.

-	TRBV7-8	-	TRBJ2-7	TGTGCCAGCAGCCCTCTCCGGACAACCGCCTACGAGCAGTACTTC	CASSPLRTTAYEQYF
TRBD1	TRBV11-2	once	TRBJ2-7	TGTGCCAGCAGCACCCGGACAGGGGTCCTCTCCTCCCCCTACGAGCAGTACTTC	CASSTRTGVLSSPYEQYF
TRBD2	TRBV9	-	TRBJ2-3	TGTGCCAGCAGCGTAGTTGGCGGGAGCGGTACAGATACGCAGTATTTT	CASSVVGGSGTDTQYF
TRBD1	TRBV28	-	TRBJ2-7	TGTGCCAGCAGCGGGACAGGGTACCCAGCGAGCCCCTACGAGCAGTACTTC	CASSGTGYPASPYEQYF
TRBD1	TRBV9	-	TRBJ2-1	TGTGCCAGCAGCGTCGGGACAGGGGATTACAATGAGCAGTTCTTC	CASSVGTGDYNEQFF
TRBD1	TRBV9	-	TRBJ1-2	TGTGCCAGCAGCGCGACAGGGAACTATGGCTACACCTTC	CASSATGNYGYTF
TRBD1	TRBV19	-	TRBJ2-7	TGTGCCAGTAGTGGACCGGACAGGGGCCTCACCTACGAGCAGTACTTC	CASSGPDRGLTYEQYF
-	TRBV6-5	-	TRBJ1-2	TGTGCCAGTTCCGACGGGGGGCCCGACTATGGCTACACCTTC	CASSDGGPDYGYTF
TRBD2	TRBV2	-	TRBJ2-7	TGTGCCAGCAGTGGGGGTAGCGGGGGCTACGAGCAGTACTTC	CASSGGSGGYEQYF
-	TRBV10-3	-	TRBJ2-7	TGTGCCACCAAGGGGCAGGGCTACGAGCAGTACTTC	CATKGQGYEQYF
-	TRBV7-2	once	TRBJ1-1	TGTGCCAGCAGCCTAGGGCGGGGGTTGTACACTGAAGCTTTCTTT	CASSLGRGLYTEAFF
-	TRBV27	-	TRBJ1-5	TGTGCCAGCAGTTTCAGGGGAAATCAGCCCCAGCATTTT	CASSFRGNQPQHF
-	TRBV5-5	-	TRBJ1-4	TGTGCCAGCAGCTTGCGGCCTGCAACTAATGAAAAACTGTTTTTT	CASSLRPATNEKLFF
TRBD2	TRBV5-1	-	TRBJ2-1	TGCGCCAGCAGCTTGGAGGCTAGCGGGAGCTACAATGAGCAGTTCTTC	CASSLEASGSYNEQFF
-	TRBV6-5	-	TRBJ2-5	TGTGCCAGCAGTTCATCTACAAAGCAAGAGACCCAGTACTTC	CASSSSTKQETQYF
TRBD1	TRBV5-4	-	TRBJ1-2	TGTGCCAGCAGCTCGACAGGGGAGTATGGCTACACCTTC	CASSSTGEYGYTF
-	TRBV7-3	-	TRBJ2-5	TGTGCCAGCGGCCAGGGAACGCAAGAGACCCAGTACTTC	CASGQGTQETQYF
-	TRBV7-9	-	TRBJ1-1	TGTGCCAGCAGCTCAATGGGGGGAACTGAAGCTTTCTTT	CASSSMGGTEAFF
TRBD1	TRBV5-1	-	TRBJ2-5	TGCGCCAGCAGCTATCTACAAAGAGGACAGGGGGCGATGGGAGAGACCCAGTACTTC	CASSYLQRGQGAMGETQYF
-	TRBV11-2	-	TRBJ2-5	TGTGCCAGCAGCTTAGATGGACGGATCCAAGAGACCCAGTACTTC	CASSLDGRIQETQYF
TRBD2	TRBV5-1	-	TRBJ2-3	TGCGCCAGCAGCTCTAGCGGGAGCACAGATACGCAGTATTTT	CASSSSGSTDTQYF
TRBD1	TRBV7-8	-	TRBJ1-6	TGTGCCAGCAGCTCCCTACGGGACAGACCTTTGCTAGCCCTCCACTTT	CASSSLRDRPLLALHF
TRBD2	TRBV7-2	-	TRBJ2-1	TGTGCCAGCAGCTCCTTTAGCGGGAGTGGCTCCTACAATGAGCAGTTCTTC	CASSSFSGSGSYNEQFF
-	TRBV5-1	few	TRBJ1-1	TGCGCCAGCAGCTTGTGGGTGGTAAACACTGAAGCTTTCTTT	CASSLWVVNTEAFF
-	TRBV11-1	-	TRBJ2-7	TGTGCCAGCAGCTTAGAAAGGGGACGCCCTTACGAGCAGTACTTC	CASSLERGRPYEQYF
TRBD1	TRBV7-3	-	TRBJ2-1	TGTGCCAGCAGCTTCCCGGGGACAGTCCACAATGAGCAGTTCTTC	CASSFPGTVHNEQFF
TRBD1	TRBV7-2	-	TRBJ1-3	TGTGCCAGCAGCTTTTCGAGGACAGGCCGCACGTTTTTT	CASSFSRTGRTFF
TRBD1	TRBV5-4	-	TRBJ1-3	TGTGCCAGCAGCCCGGGGACAGCCAACACTGGAAACACCATATATTTT	CASSPGTANTGNTIYF
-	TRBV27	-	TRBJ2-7	TGTGCCAGCAGCCCACACGGCTACGAGCAGTACTTC	CASSPHGYEQYF
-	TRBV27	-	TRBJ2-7	TGTGCCAGCAGGGACCCCGGGACGTTCTACGAGCAGTACTTC	CASRDPGTFYEQYF
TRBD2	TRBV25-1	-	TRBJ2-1	TGTGCCAGCAAGGGACTAGCGGGAGGCCGGACTTCCTACAATGAGCAGTTCTTC	CASKGLAGGRTSYNEQFF